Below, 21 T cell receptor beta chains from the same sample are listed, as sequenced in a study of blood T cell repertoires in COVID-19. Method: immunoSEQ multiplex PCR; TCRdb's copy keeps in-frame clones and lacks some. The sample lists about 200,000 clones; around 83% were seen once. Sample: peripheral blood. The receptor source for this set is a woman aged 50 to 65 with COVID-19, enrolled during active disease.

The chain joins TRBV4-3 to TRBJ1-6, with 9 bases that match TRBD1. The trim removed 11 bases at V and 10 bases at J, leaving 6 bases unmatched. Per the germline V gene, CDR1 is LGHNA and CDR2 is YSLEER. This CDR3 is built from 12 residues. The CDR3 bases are TGCGCCGGACGGACAGGGGAATCACCCCTCCACTTT. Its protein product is CAGRTGESPLHF.

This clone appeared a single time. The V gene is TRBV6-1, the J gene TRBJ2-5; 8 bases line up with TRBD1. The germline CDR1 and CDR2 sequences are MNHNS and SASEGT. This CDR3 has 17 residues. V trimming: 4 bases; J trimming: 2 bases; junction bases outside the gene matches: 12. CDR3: CASSGWTGHPWQETQYF. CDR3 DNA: TGTGCCAGCAGTGGCTGGACAGGGCATCCTTGGCAAGAGACCCAGTACTTC.

CDR3 loop: CASGPDGLTEAFF. The CDR3 DNA sequence: TGTGCCAGTGGACCGGACGGACTCACTGAAGCTTTCTTT. The chain joins TRBV19 to TRBJ1-1; no reliable D call. The CDR3 contains 13 residues. Between the trimmed V and J ends, which lost 8 bases and 4 bases, there was a span of 14 bases. Germline V CDR1 and CDR2: LNHDA, SQIVND (reference sequence).

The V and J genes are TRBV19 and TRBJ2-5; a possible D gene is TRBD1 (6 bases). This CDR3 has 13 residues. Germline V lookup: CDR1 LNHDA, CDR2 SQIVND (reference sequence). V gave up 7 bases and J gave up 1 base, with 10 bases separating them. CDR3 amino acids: CASNQGIQETQYF. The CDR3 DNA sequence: TGTGCCAGTAACCAGGGGATCCAAGAGACCCAGTACTTC.

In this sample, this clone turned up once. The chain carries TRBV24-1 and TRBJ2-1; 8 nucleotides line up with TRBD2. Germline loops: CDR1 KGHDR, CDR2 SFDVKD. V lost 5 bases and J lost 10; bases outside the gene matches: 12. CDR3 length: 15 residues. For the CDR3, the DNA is TGTGCCACCAGTGCAGCGGGGGCCCTCAATCGGGAGCAGTTCTTC. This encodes CATSAAGALNREQFF.

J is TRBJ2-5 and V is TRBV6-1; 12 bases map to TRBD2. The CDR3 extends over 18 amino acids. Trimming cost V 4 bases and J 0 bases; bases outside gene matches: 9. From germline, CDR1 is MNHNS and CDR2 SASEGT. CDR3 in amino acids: CASSVGLAGLTYQETQYF. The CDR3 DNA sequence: TGTGCCAGCAGTGTGGGACTAGCGGGCCTTACGTACCAAGAGACCCAGTACTTC.

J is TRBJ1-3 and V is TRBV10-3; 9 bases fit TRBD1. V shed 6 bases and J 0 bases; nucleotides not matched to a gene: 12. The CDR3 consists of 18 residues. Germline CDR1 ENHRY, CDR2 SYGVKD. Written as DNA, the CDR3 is TGTGCCATCAGCGCACTCCCCGGGACAGGGTTCTCTGGAAACACCATATATTTT. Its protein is CAISALPGTGFSGNTIYF.

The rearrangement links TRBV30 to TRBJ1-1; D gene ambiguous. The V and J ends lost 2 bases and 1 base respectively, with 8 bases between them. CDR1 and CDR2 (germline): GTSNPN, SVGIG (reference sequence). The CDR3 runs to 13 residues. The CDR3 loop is CAWSRTGNTEAFF. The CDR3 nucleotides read TGTGCCTGGAGTCGGACTGGGAACACTGAAGCTTTCTTT.

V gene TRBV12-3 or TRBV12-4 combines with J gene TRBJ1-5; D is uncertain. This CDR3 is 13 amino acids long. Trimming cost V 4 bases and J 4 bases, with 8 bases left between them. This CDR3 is CASSWRGNQPQHF. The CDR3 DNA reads TGTGCCAGCAGTTGGCGGGGTAATCAGCCCCAGCATTTT.

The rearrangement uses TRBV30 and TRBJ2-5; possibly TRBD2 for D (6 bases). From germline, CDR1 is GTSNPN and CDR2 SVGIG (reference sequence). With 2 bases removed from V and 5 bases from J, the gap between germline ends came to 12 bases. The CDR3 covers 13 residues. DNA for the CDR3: TGTGCCTGGAGTCGGGGGTTGATGGAGACCCAGTACTTC. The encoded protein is CAWSRGLMETQYF. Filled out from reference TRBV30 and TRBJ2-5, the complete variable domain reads SQTIHQWPATLVQPVGSPLSLECTVEGTSNPNLYWYRQAAGRGLQLLFYSVGIGQISSEVPQNLSASRPQDRQFILSSKKLLLSDSGFYLCAWSRGLMETQYFGPGTRLLVL.

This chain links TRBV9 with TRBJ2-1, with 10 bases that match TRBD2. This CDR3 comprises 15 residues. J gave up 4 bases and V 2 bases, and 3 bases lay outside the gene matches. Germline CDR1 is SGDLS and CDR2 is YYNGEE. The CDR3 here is CASSVGLAAYNEQFF. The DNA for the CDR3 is TGTGCCAGCAGCGTCGGACTAGCGGCGTACAATGAGCAGTTCTTC.

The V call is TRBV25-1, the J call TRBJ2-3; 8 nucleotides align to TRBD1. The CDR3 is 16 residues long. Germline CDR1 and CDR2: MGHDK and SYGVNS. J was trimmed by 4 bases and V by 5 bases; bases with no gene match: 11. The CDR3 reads CASSPTGGRYADTQYF. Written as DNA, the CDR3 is TGTGCCAGCAGTCCTACAGGGGGGAGATATGCAGATACGCAGTATTTT.

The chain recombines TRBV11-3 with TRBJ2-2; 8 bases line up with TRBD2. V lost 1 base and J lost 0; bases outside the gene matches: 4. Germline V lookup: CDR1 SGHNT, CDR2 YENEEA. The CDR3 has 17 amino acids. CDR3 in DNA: TGTGCCAGCAGCTTAGGGGTGCGGGGGGCGAACACCGGGGAGCTGTTTTTT. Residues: CASSLGVRGANTGELFF.

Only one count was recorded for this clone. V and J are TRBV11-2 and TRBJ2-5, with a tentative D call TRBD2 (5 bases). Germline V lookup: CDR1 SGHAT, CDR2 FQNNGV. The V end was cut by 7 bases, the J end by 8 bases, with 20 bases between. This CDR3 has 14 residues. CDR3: CASTPIAGELTQYF. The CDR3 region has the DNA TGTGCCAGCACCCCCATCGCCGGGGAACTCACCCAGTACTTC.

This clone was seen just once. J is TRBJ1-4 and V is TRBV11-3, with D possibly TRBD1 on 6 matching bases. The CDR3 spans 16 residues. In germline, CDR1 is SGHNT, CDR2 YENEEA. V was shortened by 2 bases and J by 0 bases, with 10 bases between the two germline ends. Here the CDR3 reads CASSLRGGPTNEKLFF. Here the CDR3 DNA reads TGTGCCAGCAGCTTACGAGGGGGACCAACTAATGAAAAACTGTTTTTT.

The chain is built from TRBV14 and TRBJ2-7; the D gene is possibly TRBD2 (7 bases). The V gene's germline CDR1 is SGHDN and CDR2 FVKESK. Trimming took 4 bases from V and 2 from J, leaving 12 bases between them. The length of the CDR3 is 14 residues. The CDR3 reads CASSRGGGAYEQYF. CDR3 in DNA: TGTGCCAGCAGCCGGGGAGGGGGGGCCTACGAGCAGTACTTC. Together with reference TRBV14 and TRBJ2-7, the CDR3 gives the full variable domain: EAGVTQFPSHSVIEKGQTVTLRCDPISGHDNLYWYRRVMGKEIKFLLHFVKESKQDESGMPNNRFLAERTGGTYSTLKVQPAELEDSGVYFCASSRGGGAYEQYFGPGTRLTVT.

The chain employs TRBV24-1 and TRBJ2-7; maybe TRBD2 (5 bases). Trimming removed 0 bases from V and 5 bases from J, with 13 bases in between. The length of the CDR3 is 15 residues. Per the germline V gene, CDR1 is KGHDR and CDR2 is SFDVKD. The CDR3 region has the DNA TGTGCCACCAGTGATTTGGTCACACTAGGTCACGAGCAGTACGTC. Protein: CATSDLVTLGHEQYV.

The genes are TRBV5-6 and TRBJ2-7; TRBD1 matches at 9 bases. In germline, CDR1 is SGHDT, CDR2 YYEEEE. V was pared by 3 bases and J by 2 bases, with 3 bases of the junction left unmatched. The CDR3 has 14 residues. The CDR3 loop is CASSWTGVPYEQYV. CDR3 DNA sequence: TGTGCCAGCAGCTGGACAGGGGTCCCCTACGAGCAGTACGTC.

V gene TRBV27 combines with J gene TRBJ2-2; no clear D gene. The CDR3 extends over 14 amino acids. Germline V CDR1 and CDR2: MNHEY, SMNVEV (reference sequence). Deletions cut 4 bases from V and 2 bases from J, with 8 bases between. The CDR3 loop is CASSSLLNTGELFF. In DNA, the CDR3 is TGTGCCAGCAGTTCTTTGTTAAACACCGGGGAGCTGTTTTTT.

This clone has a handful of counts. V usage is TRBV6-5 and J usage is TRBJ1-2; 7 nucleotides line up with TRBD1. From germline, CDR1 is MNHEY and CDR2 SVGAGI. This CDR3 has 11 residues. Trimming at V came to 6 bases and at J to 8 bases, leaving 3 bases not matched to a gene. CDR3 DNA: TGTGCCAGCAGGGGACAGCTGGGCTACACCTTC. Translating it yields CASRGQLGYTF.

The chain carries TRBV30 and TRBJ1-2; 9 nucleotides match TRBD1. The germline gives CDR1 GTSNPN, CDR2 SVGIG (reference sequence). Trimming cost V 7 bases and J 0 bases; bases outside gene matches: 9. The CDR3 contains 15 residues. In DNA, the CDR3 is TGTGCCTTTACAACAGGGGGCTATGCTAACTATGGCTACACCTTC. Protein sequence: CAFTTGGYANYGYTF.